Listed here are 2 T cell receptor beta chains from one sample, sequenced in a study of low-dose radiotherapy and immunotherapy resistance in tumors (dated by TCRdb to 2021 to 2024). To make first-strand cDNA, Superscript III was used along with a set of TRAV- and TRBV-specific primers so that both the TCRalpha and TCRbeta chains were covered. An approximately 20-cycle PCR with Phusion amplified the TCRs, pairing a constant-region primer with the adapter that was attached to the V primers. Through fastp at Q25 and MiXCR, TCRdb rebuilt clones from the public reads, retaining in-frame beta chains. Records with the same CDR3 protein are collapsed into one entry carrying the most frequent genes and DNA. The sample table lists over 7,500 distinct CDR3 sequences, around 70% of them with a count of one. The ten largest make up 6% to 7.5% of the sample. These receptors were obtained from a human donor with advanced metastatic prostate, ovarian, gallbladder or colorectal cancer (not recorded which). This table probably holds off-target reads from a library built for another chain.

The V and J genes are TRBV6-6 and TRBJ2-3; D may be TRBD2 (6 bases). CDR1 MNHNY and CDR2 SVGAGI come from the germline V gene (reference sequence). The CDR3 sequence is 14 residues long. V gave up 0 bases and J gave up 8 bases, with 12 bases separating them. In nucleotides, the CDR3 is TGTGCCAGCAGTTACTCTTTCGGGAGTAGTACGCAGTATTTT. Encoded protein: CASSYSFGSSTQYF.

The V call is TRBV5-6, the J call TRBJ1-2; perhaps TRBD1 as D (6 bases). The CDR3 totals 15 residues. Trimming stripped 1 base from V and 2 bases from J, with 12 bases between. Germline V gene data show CDR1 as SGHDT and CDR2 as YYEEEE. Here the CDR3 reads CASSLPGAPNYGYTF. In DNA, the CDR3 is TGTGCCAGCAGCTTGCCGGGGGCTCCAAACTATGGCTACACCTTC.